Included here is one T cell receptor (beta chain) sequence, with context. A second PCR, run for about 7 to 11 cycles, used a sample-barcoded 5' primer plus a J-beta primer mix. Every sample produced at least 3 million CDR3-containing paired-end reads. TCRdb independently ran MiXCR on the 5' RACE reads; one entry per CDR3 protein. The table includes about 680,000 distinct CDR3 sequences, around half detected once. The sample comes from a study of blood T cells in healthy people across ages. In the study overall: The capture of about one barcoded beta molecule per two T cells was achieved by template switching.

The specimen was blood. This TCR was recovered from a woman aged 60-75 years in good health.

DNA for the CDR3: TGTGCCATCAGTGGGGGATGGGATTCCCTCTCCACCACCTACGAGCAGTACTTC. It translates to CAISGGWDSLSTTYEQYF. The chain joins TRBV10-3 to TRBJ2-5, with D unclear. Judging by the DNA end, TRBJ2-7 fits better; the J call may be wrong. The CDR3 loop spans 18 amino acids. CDR1 is ENHRY and CDR2 is SYGVKD in the germline V gene.